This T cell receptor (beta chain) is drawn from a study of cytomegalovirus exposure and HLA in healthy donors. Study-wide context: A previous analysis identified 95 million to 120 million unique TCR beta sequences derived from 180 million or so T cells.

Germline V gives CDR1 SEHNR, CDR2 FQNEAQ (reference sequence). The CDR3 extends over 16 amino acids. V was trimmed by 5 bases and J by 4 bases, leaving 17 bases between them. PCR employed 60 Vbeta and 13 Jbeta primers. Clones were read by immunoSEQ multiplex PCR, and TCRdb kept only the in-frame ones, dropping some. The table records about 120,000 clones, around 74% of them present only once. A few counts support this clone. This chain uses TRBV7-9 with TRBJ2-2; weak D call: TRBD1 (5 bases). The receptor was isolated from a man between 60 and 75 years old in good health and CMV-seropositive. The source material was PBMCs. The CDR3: CASSPLRGASTGELFF. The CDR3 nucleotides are TGTGCCAGCAGCCCCCTAAGGGGCGCATCCACCGGGGAGCTGTTTTTT.